These 11 T cell receptor beta chains originate from one sample sequenced in a study of blood T cell repertoires in COVID-19. Some clones are missing from TCRdb's copy, which holds only in-frame ones; the method was immunoSEQ multiplex PCR. The data contain 210,000 or so clones, approximately 88% of them singletons. Sequenced sample: peripheral blood. These receptors were taken from a man aged 40-49 years with acute or convalescent COVID-19.

This clone turned up a few times. V gene TRBV4-3 combines with J gene TRBJ2-7, with TRBD1 matching 9 bases. The CDR3 has 15 residues. With 4 bases clipped from V and 6 bases from J, the junction kept 10 bases outside the gene matches. The germline V gene encodes CDR1 LGHNA and CDR2 YSLEER. DNA for the CDR3: TGCGCCAGCAGCCGCGGGACAGGGAAATTTGGCGAGCAGTACTTC. Translation: CASSRGTGKFGEQYF.

Concerning this clone: Its ends do not fully match the called genes, so a read error is possible. This chain links TRBV5-5 with TRBJ1-4, with D uncertain. The CDR3 has 15 amino acids. In germline, CDR1 is SGHKS, CDR2 YYEKEE (reference sequence). The CDR3 spells CASILLVGVDEKLFF. The CDR3, as DNA: TGTGCCAGCATCTTGTTGGTCGGGGTAGACGAAAAACTGTTTTTT. The entire variable domain, with the rest obtained from reference TRBV5-5 and TRBJ1-4, is as follows: DAGVTQSPTHLIKTRGQQVTLRCSPISGHKSVSWYQQVLGQGPQFIFQYYEKEERGRGNFPDRFSARQFPNYSSELNVNALLLGDSALYLCASILLVGVDEKLFFGSGTQLSVL.

In DNA, the CDR3 is TGTGCCAGCAGTACCCGGGAGCCTAATGAAAAACTGTTTTTT. It is translated as CASSTREPNEKLFF. The V gene is TRBV28, the J gene TRBJ1-4; D is unclear. CDR3 size: 14 residues. V shed 5 bases and J shed 3 bases, with 10 bases lying between them. Germline lookup yields CDR1 MDHEN and CDR2 SYDVKM.

The V gene is TRBV5-1, the J gene TRBJ1-2; 8 bases map to TRBD1. This CDR3 is built from 14 residues. Germline lookup yields CDR1 SGHRS and CDR2 YFSETQ. The junction had 4 bases not matched to a gene; V was cut back by 4 bases and J by 2 bases. The CDR3 region has the DNA TGCGCCAGCAGCATAAGGACAGGGAACTATGGCTACACCTTC. Amino acid sequence: CASSIRTGNYGYTF.

In nucleotides, the CDR3 is TGTGCCAGTAGGGACAGGACTGCGGCCTCCTACGAGCAGTACTTC. The encoded protein is CASRDRTAASYEQYF. The V and J genes are TRBV19 and TRBJ2-7; 7 positions match TRBD1. There are 15 residues in the CDR3. Germline values: CDR1 LNHDA, CDR2 SQIVND (reference sequence). V shed 6 bases, J shed 0 bases, and the junction held 8 bases outside the gene matches.

The chain recombines TRBV21-1 with TRBJ2-7; the table's D gene call, TRBD2, was not cross checked with the DNA. TRBV21-1 is shown as a pseudogene. The CDR3 length is 20 residues. In DNA form, the CDR3 reads TGTGCCAGCAGCAAGCCCTGGACTAGCGGGTCTCCCCATAACTCCTACGAGCAGTACTTC. This gives the protein CASSKPWTSGSPHNSYEQYF.

The gene calls are TRBV7-6 and TRBJ2-1, with TRBD1 matching over 11 bases. The CDR3 covers 16 residues. Germline loops: CDR1 SGHVS, CDR2 FNYEAQ. With V trimmed by 3 bases and J by 10 bases, 11 bases remained unmatched. The CDR3 DNA reads as TGTGCCAGCAGCTTGGAACCGGGACAGGGGGGTGTGGAGCAGTTCTTC. Protein: CASSLEPGQGGVEQFF.

As DNA, the CDR3 is TGTGCCGGACAGGGGAACTCTGGAAACACCATATATTTT. This sequence encodes CAGQGNSGNTIYF. The chain joins TRBV12-3 or TRBV12-4 to TRBJ1-3; 9 nucleotides align to TRBD1. V lost 11 bases, J lost 0 bases, and 2 bases stayed unmatched. The CDR3 sequence is 13 residues long.

The rearrangement links TRBV5-1 to TRBJ1-1, with D perhaps TRBD1 (5 bases). Between the trimmed V and J ends, which lost 4 bases and 3 bases, there was a span of 13 bases. Germline V gene sequence: CDR1 SGHRS, CDR2 YFSETQ. The CDR3 totals 14 residues. As DNA, the CDR3 is TGCGCCAGCAGCACCAGGGTGATGGACACTGAAGCTTTCTTT. As protein: CASSTRVMDTEAFF.

The chain recombines TRBV5-1 with TRBJ2-3, with D perhaps matching TRBD2 (6 bases). This CDR3 has 15 amino acids. V lost 0 bases and J lost 6, with 14 bases in between. The germline gives CDR1 SGHRS, CDR2 YFSETQ. The CDR3 nucleotides read TGCGCCAGCAGCTTGGAGGGCGGGGATTGGGATACGCAGTATTTT. Amino acid sequence: CASSLEGGDWDTQYF.

The chain recombines TRBV2 with TRBJ1-2, with 9 bases lining up with TRBD1. The CDR3 has 15 amino acids. V gave up 6 bases and J gave up 4 bases; unmatched junction bases: 9. From germline, CDR1 is SNHLY and CDR2 FYNNEI. This CDR3 is CASSPGTGLSYGYTF. Here the CDR3 DNA reads TGTGCCAGCAGCCCCGGGACAGGGCTAAGCTATGGCTACACCTTC.